This T cell receptor beta chain is drawn from a study of shared clonotypes between healthy human individuals. Background on the study: Plates per donor: three CD4 naive, three CD4 memory, two CD8 naive, one CD8 memory.

Produced via immunoSEQ multiplex PCR; TCRdb's table is partial and in-frame only. The profile shows approximately 2,300,000 clones, 85% to 95% of them singletons. The ends lost 4 bases at V and 4 bases at J; junction bases unmatched: 10. The CDR3 contains 15 residues. CDR1 is SGHRS, CDR2 YFSETQ, per germline. Details on this clone: Its matching antigen is unknown.

Study observations and caveats: Depth of sequencing was expected to influence donor clonotype sharing.

Sequenced material: naive CD4+ T cells from PBMCs. This sample's subset: CD45RA+ positively selected. The clonotype originates from a man younger than 35 in good health. Some clones in this sample may be carry-over from other donors' samples. V gene TRBV5-1 combines with J gene TRBJ1-1; TRBD1 agrees at 7 bases. This chain's CDR3 is CASSPRQGGGTEAFF. The CDR3 DNA reads as TGCGCCAGCAGCCCCAGACAGGGTGGGGGCACTGAAGCTTTCTTT.